A single sample is the source of the 27 T cell receptor beta chains below, sequenced in a study of sequential checkpoint blockade in melanoma. Method: immunoSEQ multiplex PCR; TCRdb's copy keeps in-frame clones and lacks some. The table records some 14,000 clones, roughly 82% of them present only once. The treatment: randomized to nivolumab then ipilimumab (arm A) or the reverse (arm B). The specimen comprised CD8+ T cells sorted from blood (inferred from file names), sampled from a patient given nivolumab and ipilimumab in sequence. The receptor source for this set is a human donor with melanoma.

This clone came up a few times. The chain has TRBV28 and TRBJ2-7, with 11 bases aligning to TRBD2. Germline values: CDR1 MDHEN, CDR2 SYDVKM. CDR3 size: 15 residues. The J segment lost 3 bases and the V segment lost 6 bases, leaving 7 bases of the junction unmatched. In DNA form, the CDR3 reads TGTGCCAGCAGGCAAACTAGCGGGAGAGTCTACGAGCAGTACTTC. Protein product: CASRQTSGRVYEQYF.

V is TRBV2 and J is TRBJ2-2; 9 nucleotides line up with TRBD2. With 8 bases clipped from V and 9 bases from J, the junction kept 10 bases outside the gene matches. CDR3 length equals 14 residues. CDR1 and CDR2 from the germline V gene are SNHLY and FYNNEI. The CDR3 DNA is TGTGCCAGCCAAGGGAAAAGCGGGGGGCGGGAGCTGTTTTTT. Translating it yields CASQGKSGGRELFF. Full variable domain (rest looked up from reference TRBV2 and TRBJ2-2): EPEVTQTPSHQVTQMGQEVILRCVPISNHLYFYWYRQILGQKVEFLVSFYNNEISEKSEIFDDQFSVERPDGSNFTLKIRSTKLEDSAMYFCASQGKSGGRELFFGEGSRLTVL.

This chain connects TRBV29-1 to TRBJ2-2, with D possibly being TRBD1 (5 bases). The germline CDR1 and CDR2 sequences are SQVTM and ANQGSEA. Trimming stripped 6 bases from V and 4 bases from J, with 9 bases between. The CDR3 is made up of 12 amino acids. CDR3 nucleotides: TGCAGCGTCCGAGACAGCACCGGGGAGCTGTTTTTT. It encodes CSVRDSTGELFF.

The rearrangement joins TRBV7-9 to TRBJ1-1; weak D call: TRBD1 (6 bases). Germline V gene lookup returns CDR1 SEHNR and CDR2 FQNEAQ (reference sequence). CDR3 size: 16 residues. V lost 5 bases and J 1 base, leaving 17 bases between the germline ends. In nucleotides, the CDR3 is TGTGCCAGCAGCACGAGGAACTGGGGACAGAACACTGAAGCTTTCTTT. It codes for CASSTRNWGQNTEAFF.

A few counts support this clone. This rearrangement joins TRBV21-1 to TRBJ1-1. TRBV21-1 is classified as a pseudogene. This CDR3 has 12 residues. DNA of the CDR3: TGTGCCAGCAGCAAATGGGAGGCCCAAGCCCCCTTT. As protein: CASSKWEAQAPF.

The rearrangement joins TRBV2 to TRBJ2-7; 8 nucleotides line up with TRBD1. This CDR3 spans 15 amino acids. V was pared by 6 bases and J by 0 bases, with 7 bases of the junction left unmatched. Germline assignment: CDR1 SNHLY and CDR2 FYNNEI. The CDR3 sequence is CASRRGQGSSYEQYF. DNA of the CDR3: TGTGCCAGCAGGAGAGGACAGGGCAGCTCCTACGAGCAGTACTTC.

V is TRBV6-5 and J is TRBJ2-2, with 8 bases matching TRBD1. CDR3 size: 14 residues. The V and J ends lost 6 bases and 5 bases, in that order; junction bases with no gene match: 5. From germline, CDR1 is MNHEY and CDR2 SVGAGI. CDR3 region: CASSSGQETGELFF. The CDR3 region has the DNA TGTGCCAGCAGCTCGGGACAGGAGACCGGGGAGCTGTTTTTT.

The CDR3 protein is CAWGAVSTDTQYF. CDR3 sequence (DNA): TGTGCCTGGGGGGCAGTTAGCACAGATACGCAGTATTTT. The chain links TRBV30 to TRBJ2-3; tentative D call: TRBD1 (5 bases). Germline CDR1 reads GTSNPN; CDR2 reads SVGIG (reference sequence). This CDR3 contains 13 residues. V lost 5 bases to trimming and J lost 0 bases, with 9 bases between them. Using reference TRBV30 and TRBJ2-3 for the parts outside the CDR3, the full variable domain is SQTIHQWPATLVQPVGSPLSLECTVEGTSNPNLYWYRQAAGRGLQLLFYSVGIGQISSEVPQNLSASRPQDRQFILSSKKLLLSDSGFYLCAWGAVSTDTQYFGPGTRLTVL.

The DNA for the CDR3 is TGCGCCAGCAGTCGCCCGGGACAGGGCTGGACTGAAGCTTTCTTT. Protein product: CASSRPGQGWTEAFF. The rearrangement links TRBV23-1 to TRBJ1-1, with 9 bases identical to TRBD1. TRBV23-1 falls under the ORF class, with uncertain function. The trim removed 4 bases at V and 5 bases at J, leaving 8 bases unmatched. This CDR3 is built from 15 residues.

This chain joins TRBV5-5 and TRBJ1-5; TRBD1 might be the D (5 bases). The ends were cut back, 1 base at V and 7 bases at J, with 15 bases in the middle. Germline CDR1 reads SGHKS; CDR2 reads YYEKEE (reference sequence). The CDR3 sequence is 15 residues long. In DNA, the CDR3 is TGTGCCAGCAGCTTGTCTACAGGCCTAGGACAGCCCCAGCATTTT. Protein product: CASSLSTGLGQPQHF.

A few counts support this clone. A single base is all that separates this from a far larger clone, so a read error is likely. This same CDR3 is encoded by further DNA sequences in the sample. The rearrangement uses TRBV6-1 and TRBJ1-2; D ambiguous. Germline V gives CDR1 MNHNS, CDR2 SASEGT. V dropped 3 bases and J dropped 5 bases, with 13 bases sitting between them. This CDR3 region has 14 residues. The CDR3 loop is CASSESSDIYGYTF. CDR3 DNA sequence: TGTGCCAGCAGTGAGTCGTCTGACATATATGGCTACACCTTC.

The chain recombines TRBV27 with TRBJ2-2, with D unresolved. The CDR3 sequence is 16 residues long. Germline V gives CDR1 MNHEY, CDR2 SMNVEV (reference sequence). V was cut by 1 base and J by 4 bases, with 13 bases left in between. CDR3 sequence: CASSLYPGPSTGELFF. The CDR3 DNA reads as TGTGCCAGCAGTTTATATCCAGGCCCGAGCACCGGGGAGCTGTTTTTT.

V usage is TRBV4-2 and J usage is TRBJ2-5; no reliable D call. CDR1 LGHNA and CDR2 YNFKEQ come from the germline V gene. The CDR3 loop spans 15 amino acids. V lost 1 base and J 5 bases, leaving 14 bases between the germline ends. CDR3 protein: CASSQVETLGETQYF. The CDR3 bases are TGTGCCAGCAGCCAAGTGGAGACCCTCGGCGAGACCCAGTACTTC.

This clone was detected only once. The V and J genes are TRBV4-3 and TRBJ2-2, with TRBD2 as a possible D gene (7 bases). The V end was cut by 0 bases, the J end by 6 bases, with 11 bases between. The V gene's germline CDR1 is LGHNA and CDR2 YSLEER. The CDR3 is 15 amino acids. Written as DNA, the CDR3 is TGCGCCAGCAGCCAAGATACGGGGGGCCCCGGGGAGCTGTTTTTT. Amino acid sequence: CASSQDTGGPGELFF.

The chain joins TRBV4-3 to TRBJ2-1; perhaps TRBD2 as D (5 bases). From germline, CDR1 is LGHNA and CDR2 YSLEER. The CDR3 totals 17 residues. V shed 0 bases and J shed 4 bases, with 16 bases lying between them. The DNA for the CDR3 is TGCGCCAGCAGCCAAGATCTAACTAGTCGATTGTACAATGAGCAGTTCTTC. It encodes CASSQDLTSRLYNEQFF.

The genes are TRBV30 and TRBJ2-5; TRBD1 matches at 10 bases. There are 15 residues in the CDR3. Germline V lookup: CDR1 GTSNPN, CDR2 SVGIG (reference sequence). The trim removed 3 bases at V and 2 bases at J, leaving 6 bases unmatched. In DNA, the CDR3 is TGTGCCTGGAGCAACTCGGACAGGGGGCAAGAGACCCAGTACTTC. Protein sequence: CAWSNSDRGQETQYF.

The chain has TRBV6-6 and TRBJ2-5; possibly TRBD2 for D (6 bases). TRBJ2-7 matches the DNA end more closely, so the J call is doubtful. Germline V gene lookup returns CDR1 MNHNY and CDR2 SVGAGI (reference sequence). The CDR3 covers 14 residues. CDR3 DNA: TGTGCCAGCAGTTACTCCGGCGGGGACTACGAGCAGTACTTC. Translated: CASSYSGGDYEQYF.

The chain is built from TRBV28 and TRBJ2-7; possible D gene TRBD1, 6 bases. This CDR3 is built from 14 residues. Germline values: CDR1 MDHEN, CDR2 SYDVKM. The ends were cut back, 6 bases at V and 2 bases at J, with 14 bases in the middle. This CDR3 is CASSVGATAYEQYF. The CDR3 DNA follows: TGTGCCAGCAGCGTGGGGGCGACGGCCTACGAGCAGTACTTC.

J is TRBJ2-7 and V is TRBV16, with D possibly matching TRBD2 (6 bases). The CDR3 runs to 13 residues. The V gene lost 2 bases and the J gene lost 7 bases, with 12 bases spanning the gap. Germline-derived CDR1 and CDR2 are KGHSY and FQNENV. This CDR3 is CASSQAGKFEQYF. The CDR3 DNA sequence: TGTGCCAGCAGCCAAGCGGGAAAGTTTGAGCAGTACTTC.

The chain combines TRBV28 with TRBJ2-7; 9 positions match TRBD2. Unmatched junction bases numbered 1, after V lost 3 bases and J lost 4 bases. CDR3 length equals 13 residues. Per germline, CDR1 MDHEN and CDR2 SYDVKM. CDR3 sequence: CASSFSGSYEQYF. In nucleotides, the CDR3 is TGTGCCAGCAGTTTTAGCGGGAGTTACGAGCAGTACTTC. Filled out from reference TRBV28 and TRBJ2-7, the complete variable domain reads DVKVTQSSRYLVKRTGEKVFLECVQDMDHENMFWYRQDPGLGLRLIYFSYDVKMKEKGDIPEGYSVSREKKERFSLILESASTNQTSMYLCASSFSGSYEQYFGPGTRLTVT.

This clone was seen a single time. The genes are TRBV13 and TRBJ2-3; D is ambiguous. Trimming pared 0 bases from V and 3 bases from J, leaving 10 bases between. The CDR3 has 15 amino acids. Per the germline V gene, CDR1 is PRHDT and CDR2 is FYEKMQ (reference sequence). The DNA for the CDR3 is TGTGCCAGCAGCTTAGGACGAGACTCAACAGATACGCAGTATTTT. Its protein product is CASSLGRDSTDTQYF.

As for this clone: A junction boundary mismatches the germline segment, possibly from a read error. The rearrangement links TRBV27 to TRBJ2-2, with D possibly TRBD2 on 5 matching bases. CDR3 length: 12 residues. CDR1 is MNHEY, CDR2 SMNVEV, per germline (reference sequence). The CDR3 region has the DNA TGTGCCAGCAGTATCCCGACCGGGGAGCTGCTTTTT. It yields the protein CASSIPTGELLF.

The gene calls are TRBV7-9 and TRBJ2-5, with D maybe TRBD1 (5 bases). V dropped 0 bases and J dropped 3 bases, with 14 bases sitting between them. Germline CDR1 is SEHNR and CDR2 is FQNEAQ (reference sequence). The CDR3 has 16 residues. The CDR3 DNA sequence: TGTGCCAGCAGCTTAGCGGGAACAGGCCCTGAAGAGACCCAGTACTTC. Translation: CASSLAGTGPEETQYF.

J is TRBJ2-2 and V is TRBV6-1; tentatively, D is TRBD2 (5 bases). CDR1 and CDR2 (germline): MNHNS, SASEGT. CDR3 length equals 16 residues. Trimming took off 4 bases at V and 0 bases at J, with 12 bases between the two ends. CDR3 loop: CASSVLDGTNTGELFF. CDR3 nucleotide sequence: TGTGCCAGCAGTGTGTTAGACGGGACGAACACCGGGGAGCTGTTTTTT.

The CDR3 spells CASSPGGSGNGITEAFF. The CDR3 DNA follows: TGTGCCAGCAGCCCAGGCGGCTCAGGGAATGGTATCACTGAAGCTTTCTTT. This chain connects TRBV7-9 to TRBJ1-1; a possible D gene is TRBD1 (5 bases). The CDR3 extends over 17 amino acids. Germline assignment: CDR1 SEHNR and CDR2 FQNEAQ (reference sequence). The V and J ends lost 5 bases and 4 bases respectively, with 23 bases between them. The variable domain in full, completed from reference TRBV7-9 and TRBJ1-1, reads DTGVSQNPRHKITKRGQNVTFRCDPISEHNRLYWYRQTLGQGPEFLTYFQNEAQLEKSRLLSDRFSAERPKGSFSTLEIQRTEQGDSAMYLCASSPGGSGNGITEAFFGQGTRLTVV.

In its sample, this clone was seen a few times. The J gene is TRBJ2-7, the V gene TRBV10-2; no reliable D call. Trimming removed 7 bases at V and 3 bases at J, with 19 bases between. Germline V gene lookup returns CDR1 WSHSY and CDR2 SAAADI. The CDR3 consists of 15 residues. This CDR3 is CASIPSLGSRYEQYF. CDR3 nucleotide sequence: TGCGCCAGCATCCCATCCCTGGGCAGCCGCTACGAGCAGTACTTC.

This clone was counted only a few times. The chain carries TRBV7-9 and TRBJ2-1, with 10 bases lining up with TRBD2. After removal of 5 bases from V and 6 bases from J, the junction contained 4 bases not matched to a gene. Germline V gene lookup returns CDR1 SEHNR and CDR2 FQNEAQ (reference sequence). The CDR3 totals 14 residues. As DNA, the CDR3 is TGTGCCAGCAGCCCTACTAGCGGGATCAATGAGCAGTTCTTC. This codes for CASSPTSGINEQFF.